This is a list of T cell receptor beta chains from one sample in a study of OX40 agonist ivuxolimab in advanced cancers. Produced via immunoSEQ multiplex PCR; TCRdb's table is partial and in-frame only. This sample carries approximately 97,000 clones, 86% of them seen once, and the ten largest clones take more than 5.5%. Sample: CD4+ or CD8+ T cells sorted from blood, taken in a trial of the OX40 agonist ivuxolimab. The receptors originated from an adult with an advanced solid tumor such as melanoma, head and neck, liver or kidney cancer. Each CDR3 is given with its conserved first and last residue. A D gene is named only where the DNA matches it firmly. Size tells how often a clone was seen (once, few, many) or the class of an expanded clone, and some rows leave it out.

d_call clone_size j_call v_call cdr3_aa cdr3_nt
TRBD1 - TRBJ2-7 TRBV30 CATNDRGSYEQYF TGTGCAACGAATGACAGGGGATCCTACGAGCAGTACTTC
- once TRBJ2-5 TRBV5-1 CASSLRSHGGAPTRQYF TGCGCCAGCAGCTTAAGGTCGCATGGTGGGGCCCCCACGCGGCAGTACTTC
TRBD2 - TRBJ2-7 TRBV10-3 CAISESLAGGSYEQYF TGTGCCATCAGTGAGTCACTAGCGGGAGGCTCCTACGAGCAGTACTTC
TRBD1 - TRBJ1-2 TRBV27 CASSPGQGLGNGYTF TGTGCCAGCAGCCCGGGACAGGGTTTGGGGAATGGCTACACCTTC
- once TRBJ1-2 TRBV5-5 CASSLGEASLGYTF TGTGCCAGCAGCTTGGGGGAAGCGTCTCTGGGCTACACCTTC
- - TRBJ2-3 TRBV7-8 CASSVGLGADTQYF TGTGCCAGCAGCGTGGGATTGGGGGCAGATACGCAGTATTTT
- once TRBJ1-1 TRBV7-6 CASSFLGSEAFF TGTGCCAGCAGCTTCTTGGGGTCCGAAGCTTTCTTT
TRBD1 - TRBJ1-2 TRBV6-1 CASTRGFLRGYTF TGTGCCAGCACCAGGGGGTTTTTGAGGGGCTACACCTTC
- - TRBJ1-2 TRBV29-1 CSAQQALYGYTF TGCAGCGCTCAACAGGCTCTCTATGGCTACACCTTC
TRBD1 - TRBJ1-3 TRBV18 CASSTGTGAGNTIYF TGTGCCAGCTCAACCGGGACAGGGGCTGGAAACACCATATATTTT
- - TRBJ1-1 TRBV10-1 CASSLSGGTEAFF TGCGCCAGCAGTCTTTCTGGTGGGACTGAAGCTTTCTTT
- - TRBJ1-3 TRBV18 CASSPSGNTIYF TGTGCCAGCTCACCTTCTGGAAACACCATATATTTT
- few TRBJ1-1 TRBV30 CAWWWNTEAFF TGTGCCTGGTGGTGGAACACTGAAGCTTTCTTT
- - TRBJ2-1 TRBV5-1 CASSFTDRHYNEQFF TGCGCCAGCAGCTTTACGGACCGACATTACAATGAGCAGTTCTTC
- - TRBJ2-7 TRBV6-5 CASKGLIHAAEQYF TGTGCCAGCAAAGGACTAATTCATGCCGCCGAGCAGTACTTC
- - TRBJ1-3 TRBV30 CAFPTGSGNTIYF TGTGCCTTTCCCACAGGGAGTGGAAACACCATATATTTT
- - TRBJ2-7 TRBV18 CASSPSYRDTEQYF TGTGCCAGCTCACCGTCATACCGGGACACCGAGCAGTACTTC
TRBD1 - TRBJ1-2 TRBV4-2 CASSLGRTGGFGYTF TGTGCCAGCAGCTTGGGGCGGACAGGGGGCTTTGGCTACACCTTC
- - TRBJ1-1 TRBV6-1 CASNRGATSEAFF TGTGCCAGCAATCGGGGGGCGACCTCTGAAGCTTTCTTT
TRBD1 - TRBJ2-2 TRBV7-2 CASSWDRRGTGELFF TGTGCCAGCAGCTGGGACAGGAGGGGCACCGGGGAGCTGTTTTTT
TRBD2 - TRBJ2-7 TRBV6-6 CASSFPTSGNYEQYF TGTGCCAGCAGTTTCCCGACTAGCGGGAACTACGAGCAGTACTTC
TRBD1 - TRBJ1-4 TRBV6-5 CASSLASGGDGKLFF TGTGCCAGCAGTTTAGCCTCAGGGGGAGATGGAAAACTGTTTTTT
- - TRBJ1-1 TRBV7-2 CASSLETNTEAFF TGTGCCAGCAGCTTAGAGACGAACACTGAAGCTTTCTTT
- - TRBJ2-5 TRBV10-3 CAISESYQGPETQYF TGTGCCATCAGTGAGTCGTATCAGGGACCCGAGACCCAGTACTTC
- - TRBJ1-1 TRBV7-8 CASSLGPGTAFF TGTGCCAGCAGCTTAGGCCCGGGGACAGCTTTCTTT
- - TRBJ2-7 TRBV5-4 CASSPLPGSYEQYF TGTGCCAGCAGTCCCCTCCCGGGCTCCTACGAGCAGTACTTC
TRBD2 - TRBJ2-2 TRBV5-1 CASSLSGSSTGELFF TGCGCCAGCAGCTTAAGCGGGAGCAGCACCGGGGAGCTGTTTTTT
- - TRBJ2-1 TRBV5-6 CASSSYFDNEQFF TGTGCCAGCAGCTCCTACTTCGACAATGAGCAGTTCTTC
TRBD2 - TRBJ2-1 TRBV7-2 CASSVTSGRNNEQFF TGTGCCAGCAGCGTGACTAGCGGGAGAAACAATGAGCAGTTCTTC
- - TRBJ2-1 TRBV6-5 CASWQPPYNEQFF TGTGCCAGCTGGCAGCCCCCTTACAATGAGCAGTTCTTC
TRBD2 once TRBJ2-1 TRBV27 CASSLQTLGLGNNEQFF TGTGCCAGCAGTTTACAAACACTAGGACTAGGGAACAATGAGCAGTTCTTC
TRBD2 - TRBJ2-1 TRBV12-5 CASGLRTREGIEQFF TGTGCTAGTGGTCTACGGACGCGGGAGGGTATTGAGCAGTTCTTC
- - TRBJ1-2 TRBV29-1 CSVELVTRSYGYTF TGCAGCGTTGAACTGGTGACACGGTCGTATGGCTACACCTTC
TRBD2 - TRBJ2-3 TRBV7-2 CASSWASGGTDTQYF TGTGCCAGCAGCTGGGCTAGCGGGGGCACAGATACGCAGTATTTT
TRBD1 many TRBJ2-2 TRBV7-3 CASSPETGNPGELFF TGTGCCAGCAGCCCCGAGACAGGGAACCCCGGGGAGCTGTTTTTT
- - TRBJ1-5 TRBV19 CASSMGPYSNQPQHF TGTGCCAGTAGTATGGGTCCGTATAGCAATCAGCCCCAGCATTTT
- - TRBJ1-2 TRBV6-5 CASSLLGGANNGYTF TGTGCCAGCAGTCTCTTGGGGGGCGCCAACAATGGCTACACCTTC
- - TRBJ1-4 TRBV18 CASSPGLQLFF TGTGCCAGCTCACCGGGGCTCCAACTGTTTTTT
- - TRBJ1-4 TRBV14 CASSQRANEKLFF TGTGCCAGCAGCCAGAGGGCTAATGAAAAACTGTTTTTT
- - TRBJ1-2 TRBV6-5 CASSYEARTGRYGYTF TGTGCCAGCAGTTACGAGGCCAGGACTGGGAGATATGGCTACACCTTC
TRBD1 - TRBJ2-7 TRBV6-5 CASSLDRVVNF TGTGCCAGCAGCCTGGACAGGGTAGTGAACTTC
TRBD1 - TRBJ1-1 TRBV19 CASKGASTEAFF TGTGCCAGTAAGGGGGCGAGCACTGAAGCTTTCTTT